The 21 T cell receptor beta chains presented below share a single source sample, sequenced in a study of glioma-infiltrating T cells after dendritic cell vaccination. TCRdb's table, derived via immunoSEQ multiplex PCR, lists solely in-frame clones and lacks some. Of 85,000 to 95,000 clones in the sample, under 90% were seen once. The sequencing here drew on blood, taken before dendritic cell vaccination. Source of these receptors: a human donor with glioblastoma.

The V and J genes are TRBV4-1 and TRBJ2-5, with 7 bases matching TRBD1. From germline, CDR1 is MGHRA and CDR2 YSYEKL. V dropped 1 base and J dropped 3; count of bases not matched to a gene: 2. This CDR3 has 14 residues. CDR3: CASSQGQGEETQYF. DNA for the CDR3: TGCGCCAGCAGCCAAGGACAGGGAGAAGAGACCCAGTACTTC.

The chain uses TRBV7-2 and TRBJ2-7; D unresolved. CDR3 length equals 15 residues. Trimming removed 6 bases from V and 4 bases from J, with 19 bases in between. Germline loops: CDR1 SGHTA, CDR2 FQGNSA. CDR3 amino acids: CASSHDFERSYEQYF. In nucleotides, the CDR3 is TGTGCCAGCAGTCATGACTTCGAACGGTCATACGAGCAGTACTTC.

This clone was observed a handful of times. V is TRBV14 and J is TRBJ2-3; 10 positions agree with TRBD2. This CDR3 region has 15 residues. Trimming removed 1 base from V and 8 bases from J; junction bases left unmatched: 6. Looked up from germline, CDR1 is SGHDN and CDR2 is FVKESK. The CDR3 DNA follows: TGTGCCAGCAGCCAAGTGCTAGCGGGAGAGGGTACGCAGTATTTT. It encodes CASSQVLAGEGTQYF.

This clone was seen only once. V and J are TRBV29-1 and TRBJ2-3, with 11 nucleotides matching TRBD1. Germline V gene lookup returns CDR1 SQVTM and CDR2 ANQGSEA. V shed 4 bases, J shed 3 bases, and the junction held 3 bases outside the gene matches. There are 14 residues in the CDR3. CDR3 in amino acids: CSVVRDRGTDTQYF. The DNA for the CDR3 is TGCAGCGTTGTCCGGGACAGGGGGACAGATACGCAGTATTTT.

V and J are TRBV12-5 and TRBJ1-2; 7 nucleotides line up with TRBD1. V shed 6 bases and J 3 bases; nucleotides not matched to a gene: 4. Per the germline V gene, CDR1 is LGHNT and CDR2 is FRNRAP. The CDR3 has 13 residues. CDR3 DNA: TGTGCTAGTGGGTCCGGGACAGACTATGGCTACACCTTC. This encodes CASGSGTDYGYTF.

The chain links TRBV27 to TRBJ1-2; D is uncertain. In germline, CDR1 is MNHEY, CDR2 SMNVEV (reference sequence). CDR3 length: 13 residues. With 4 bases removed from V and 5 bases from J, the gap between germline ends came to 11 bases. The CDR3 protein is CASSSRTVYGYTF. The CDR3 nucleotides are TGTGCCAGCAGTTCCCGGACTGTATATGGCTACACCTTC.

J is TRBJ1-2 and V is TRBV14; D perhaps matches TRBD1 (5 bases). The V end lost 4 bases, the J end lost 4 bases, and 13 bases lay between the germline ends. This CDR3 is built from 14 residues. The germline CDR1 and CDR2 sequences are SGHDN and FVKESK. The CDR3 DNA sequence: TGTGCCAGCAGCCGGAAGGGGACTATCTATGGCTACACCTTC. This sequence encodes CASSRKGTIYGYTF.

The V and J genes are TRBV5-8 and TRBJ2-7; D may be TRBD1 (6 bases). Trimming stripped 1 base from V and 0 bases from J, with 11 bases between. Germline V gives CDR1 SGHTS, CDR2 YDEGEE. There are 15 residues in the CDR3. CDR3 region: CASSLWTEGSYEQYF. The CDR3 nucleotides are TGTGCCAGCAGCTTGTGGACAGAGGGCTCCTACGAGCAGTACTTC.

V is TRBV5-1 and J is TRBJ2-5; 7 positions agree with TRBD2. V was pared by 4 bases and J by 5 bases, with 5 bases of the junction left unmatched. The germline V gene has CDR1 SGHRS and CDR2 YFSETQ. CDR3 length equals 13 residues. Here the CDR3 reads CASSEQGGETQYF. In nucleotides, the CDR3 is TGCGCCAGCAGCGAGCAGGGAGGGGAGACCCAGTACTTC.

This clone was picked up one time. The chain recombines TRBV30 with TRBJ1-5; D may be TRBD1 (5 bases). CDR1 GTSNPN and CDR2 SVGIG come from the germline V gene (reference sequence). V was shortened by 0 bases and J by 3 bases, with 9 bases between the two germline ends. CDR3 length: 14 amino acids. The CDR3 loop reads CAWSVSGSNQPQHF. Written as DNA, the CDR3 is TGTGCCTGGAGTGTATCAGGGTCCAATCAGCCCCAGCATTTT. Complete variable domain (other parts from reference TRBV30 and TRBJ1-5): SQTIHQWPATLVQPVGSPLSLECTVEGTSNPNLYWYRQAAGRGLQLLFYSVGIGQISSEVPQNLSASRPQDRQFILSSKKLLLSDSGFYLCAWSVSGSNQPQHFGDGTRLSIL.

In DNA, the CDR3 is TGTGCCAGCAGCTTACCAGGGCCGAACACTGAAGCTTTCTTT. This encodes CASSLPGPNTEAFF. The chain is built from TRBV5-6 and TRBJ1-1; D may be TRBD1 (5 bases). With 2 bases removed from V and 1 base from J, the gap between germline ends came to 9 bases. Germline values: CDR1 SGHDT, CDR2 YYEEEE. This CDR3 contains 14 residues.

V usage is TRBV19 and J usage is TRBJ2-7; perhaps TRBD1 as D (5 bases). CDR1 and CDR2 from the germline V gene are LNHDA and SQIVND (reference sequence). The CDR3 spans 13 residues. V gave up 8 bases and J gave up 2 bases, with 13 bases separating them. Here the CDR3 reads CASGAPNPYEQYF. In nucleotides, the CDR3 is TGTGCCAGTGGGGCCCCGAACCCCTACGAGCAGTACTTC.

V and J are TRBV6-6 and TRBJ2-2, with unresolved D. The CDR3 sequence is 14 residues long. V lost 3 bases, J lost 2 bases, and 7 bases lay in between. Germline values: CDR1 MNHNY, CDR2 SVGAGI (reference sequence). The CDR3 sequence: CASSYNPNTGELFF. The CDR3 DNA follows: TGTGCCAGCAGTTATAATCCCAACACCGGGGAGCTGTTTTTT.

This clone has only one observation. This same CDR3 is encoded by further DNA sequences in the sample. The genes are TRBV5-1 and TRBJ2-1; the D gene is possibly TRBD2 (5 bases). Germline V lookup: CDR1 SGHRS, CDR2 YFSETQ. V was clipped by 2 bases and J by 0 bases, with 9 bases between them. CDR3 length equals 15 residues. CDR3 sequence (DNA): TGCGCCAGCAGCTTCGGTGGGAGCTCCTACAATGAGCAGTTCTTC. Residues: CASSFGGSSYNEQFF.

V gene TRBV28 combines with J gene TRBJ2-7; 16 positions match TRBD2. This CDR3 has 19 amino acids. Germline V gene lookup returns CDR1 MDHEN and CDR2 SYDVKM. V shed 5 bases, J shed 4 bases, and the junction held 14 bases outside the gene matches. The CDR3 bases are TGTGCCAGCAGTGGAGCGGGGGGACTAGCGGGAGGGCCTGGGTACGAGCAGTACTTC. Translation gives CASSGAGGLAGGPGYEQYF.

This clone was found once. This chain connects TRBV4-1 to TRBJ2-7; TRBD2 agrees at 9 bases. CDR1 is MGHRA and CDR2 is YSYEKL in the germline V gene. J was trimmed by 6 bases and V by 4 bases; bases with no gene match: 13. The CDR3 consists of 16 residues. This CDR3 is CASSRQSSGTGLEQYF. The CDR3 nucleotides read TGCGCCAGCAGCCGGCAGTCTAGCGGGACGGGCCTCGAGCAGTACTTC.

The chain couples TRBV6-1 to TRBJ2-3; 7 positions match TRBD1. The ends lost 4 bases at V and 8 bases at J; junction bases unmatched: 6. Per the germline V gene, CDR1 is MNHNS and CDR2 is SASEGT. The CDR3 runs to 13 residues. This CDR3 reads CASSGQGPGTQYF. Written as DNA, the CDR3 is TGTGCCAGCAGTGGACAGGGCCCGGGTACGCAGTATTTT.

The chain is built from TRBV7-9 and TRBJ1-2, with 8 bases identical to TRBD1. This CDR3 spans 13 amino acids. J lost 6 bases, V lost 4 bases, and 4 bases had no gene match. Germline loops: CDR1 SEHNR, CDR2 FQNEAQ (reference sequence). The CDR3 DNA sequence: TGTGCCAGCAGCTCCGGACAGGGACATGGCTACACCTTC. Translating gives CASSSGQGHGYTF.

This chain links TRBV6-6 with TRBJ1-1; possible D gene TRBD1, 5 bases. Germline CDR1 and CDR2: MNHNY and SVGAGI (reference sequence). The CDR3 consists of 12 residues. V was shortened by 7 bases and J by 4 bases, with 10 bases between the two germline ends. The CDR3 here is CASNQGGTEAFF. Written as DNA, the CDR3 is TGTGCCAGCAACCAGGGAGGCACTGAAGCTTTCTTT.

The chain is built from TRBV5-4 and TRBJ1-2; 10 nucleotides align to TRBD1. In germline, CDR1 is SGHNT, CDR2 YYREEE (reference sequence). The J segment lost 4 bases and the V segment lost 0 bases, leaving 3 bases of the junction unmatched. This CDR3 has 15 residues. Written as DNA, the CDR3 is TGTGCCAGCAGCTTGGCCGGGACAGGGGCCTATGGCTACACCTTC. This codes for CASSLAGTGAYGYTF.

The genes are TRBV5-1 and TRBJ2-3; 13 nucleotides align to TRBD2. V dropped 4 bases and J dropped 5; count of bases not matched to a gene: 4. CDR3 length: 15 residues. CDR1 SGHRS and CDR2 YFSETQ come from the germline V gene. Written as DNA, the CDR3 is TGCGCCAGCAGCCCGGGACTAGCGGGGCAAGATACGCAGTATTTT. Residues: CASSPGLAGQDTQYF.